The 28 T cell receptor beta chains given below trace back to one sample, sequenced in a study of blood T cell repertoires in COVID-19. Sequenced by immunoSEQ multiplex PCR; TCRdb stores in-frame clones only, minus some. The sample holds 230,000 or so clones, roughly 80% seen once. The sequenced sample consisted of peripheral blood. These receptors originate from a man in his fifties or sixties with active or convalescent COVID-19.

This sequence joins TRBV11-2 and TRBJ1-3; D possibly corresponds to TRBD1 (5 bases). Between the trimmed V and J ends, which lost 6 bases and 0 bases, there was a span of 12 bases. The CDR3 has 15 amino acids. The germline gives CDR1 SGHAT, CDR2 FQNNGV. In DNA, the CDR3 is TGTGCCAGCAGATCACAGGCTTACTCTGGAAACACCATATATTTT. This gives the protein CASRSQAYSGNTIYF. Combining the CDR3 with reference TRBV11-2 and TRBJ1-3 gives the whole variable domain EAGVAQSPRYKIIEKRQSVAFWCNPISGHATLYWYQQILGQGPKLLIQFQNNGVVDDSQLPKDRFSAERLKGVDSTLKIQPAKLEDSAVYLCASRSQAYSGNTIYFGEGSWLTVV.

The rearrangement links TRBV16 to TRBJ1-1; maybe TRBD1 (6 bases). Germline-derived CDR1 and CDR2 are KGHSY and FQNENV. This CDR3 region has 13 residues. Trimming removed 4 bases at V and 4 bases at J, with 10 bases between. CDR3 region: CASSRARGTEAFF. The CDR3 nucleotides read TGTGCCAGCAGCCGGGCCAGGGGCACTGAAGCTTTCTTT.

V gene TRBV29-1 combines with J gene TRBJ1-1; D may be TRBD1 (6 bases). Trimming took off 3 bases at V and 1 base at J, with 9 bases between the two ends. The CDR3 sequence is 13 residues long. The germline CDR1 and CDR2 sequences are SQVTM and ANQGSEA. CDR3 DNA sequence: TGCAGCGTTGAGGTAGGGGGGAACACTGAAGCTTTCTTT. Translation: CSVEVGGNTEAFF.

V and J are TRBV7-2 and TRBJ2-1, with 10 bases that match TRBD2. Germline V gene lookup returns CDR1 SGHTA and CDR2 FQGNSA. The J segment lost 10 bases and the V segment lost 6 bases, leaving 12 bases of the junction unmatched. The CDR3 runs to 15 residues. Written as DNA, the CDR3 is TGTGCCAGCAGTCTTCAAGCTAGCGGGGGACGGGAGCAGTTCTTC. This gives the protein CASSLQASGGREQFF.

This rearrangement joins TRBV4-2 to TRBJ2-7; 7 bases are a match to TRBD1. The V gene end was trimmed by 4 bases and the J gene end by 2 bases; junction bases not matched to a gene: 5. Germline-derived CDR1 and CDR2 are LGHNA and YNFKEQ. The CDR3 is made up of 14 amino acids. The CDR3 region has the DNA TGTGCCAGCAGCCCGCGACAGGGAACCTACGAGCAGTACTTC. Protein product: CASSPRQGTYEQYF.

This clone was detected once. The chain carries TRBV27 and TRBJ2-5; no clear D gene. Germline loops: CDR1 MNHEY, CDR2 SMNVEV (reference sequence). This CDR3 is 11 amino acids long. Trimming left V 4 bases short and J 7 bases short, with 7 bases between. CDR3 DNA: TGTGCCAGCAGTTCCTTCGGGACCCAGTACTTC. This gives the protein CASSSFGTQYF.

The chain uses TRBV27 and TRBJ2-6, with D possibly matching TRBD1 (5 bases). CDR1 is MNHEY, CDR2 SMNVEV, per germline (reference sequence). The CDR3 has 15 residues. Trimming took off 5 bases at V and 4 bases at J, with 12 bases between the two ends. The CDR3 sequence: CASSGFGAGANVLTF. The CDR3 nucleotides are TGTGCCAGCAGTGGCTTTGGGGCCGGGGCCAACGTCCTGACTTTC.

In this sample, this clone turned up a few times. The rearrangement links TRBV5-1 to TRBJ2-7; D might be TRBD2 (6 bases). CDR1 SGHRS and CDR2 YFSETQ come from the germline V gene. This CDR3 is 18 amino acids long. The V end was cut by 5 bases, the J end by 5 bases, with 29 bases between. This chain's CDR3 is CASSFTPPTGTGSHEQYF. CDR3 bases: TGCGCCAGCAGTTTCACTCCCCCTACCGGGACTGGTTCTCACGAGCAGTACTTC.

The rearrangement uses TRBV6-1 and TRBJ1-1; D unclear. Trimming stripped 3 bases from V and 4 bases from J, with 12 bases between. There are 14 residues in the CDR3. From germline, CDR1 is MNHNS and CDR2 SASEGT. The CDR3 protein is CASSEQRRSTEAFF. The CDR3 region has the DNA TGTGCCAGCAGTGAGCAGAGGAGAAGCACTGAAGCTTTCTTT.

The V and J genes are TRBV21-1 and TRBJ2-3; TRBD1 is the table's D call and was not checked against the DNA. TRBV21-1 is a pseudogene locus. CDR3 length equals 18 residues. In nucleotides, the CDR3 is TGTGCCAGCAGCAAAGAGGGTCCCCCGACAGGGGGCGCAGATACGCAGTATTTT. Translation gives CASSKEGPPTGGADTQYF.

J is TRBJ2-1 and V is TRBV7-8, with D possibly matching TRBD2 (6 bases). V gave up 5 bases and J gave up 9 bases, with 11 bases separating them. The CDR3 loop spans 12 amino acids. The V gene's germline CDR1 is SGHVS and CDR2 FQNEAQ. The CDR3 reads CASSQEGLEQFF. The CDR3 region has the DNA TGTGCCAGCAGCCAGGAGGGGCTTGAGCAGTTCTTC.

V is TRBV6-5 and J is TRBJ2-7; a weak D match, TRBD2 (5 bases). CDR3 length: 15 residues. V lost 6 bases and J lost 2, with 17 bases in between. Germline V CDR1 and CDR2: MNHEY, SVGAGI. Here the CDR3 reads CASRSPGTPAYEQYF. The CDR3 region has the DNA TGTGCCAGCAGGTCACCGGGAACCCCAGCCTACGAGCAGTACTTC.

V and J are TRBV19 and TRBJ2-6; 11 positions agree with TRBD2. V gave up 5 bases and J gave up 0 bases; unmatched junction bases: 15. The germline gives CDR1 LNHDA, CDR2 SQIVND (reference sequence). The CDR3 totals 21 residues. The CDR3 DNA reads as TGTGCCAGTAGTCTCAGAGGGGGGACTAGCGGCCCGAACTCTGGGGCCAACGTCCTGACTTTC. Encoded protein: CASSLRGGTSGPNSGANVLTF.

This chain links TRBV19 with TRBJ2-7, with D maybe TRBD2 (5 bases). The CDR3 runs 15 residues. Germline CDR1 and CDR2: LNHDA and SQIVND (reference sequence). Trimming took 8 bases from V and 5 from J, leaving 22 bases between them. CDR3 region: CASGGRESAMDEQYF. The DNA for the CDR3 is TGTGCCAGTGGCGGACGGGAAAGCGCGATGGACGAGCAGTACTTC.

V gene TRBV14 combines with J gene TRBJ1-2; D is undetermined. This CDR3 region has 12 residues. Germline V gives CDR1 SGHDN, CDR2 FVKESK. V was pared by 2 bases and J by 7 bases, with 8 bases between. This chain's CDR3 is CASSQRRGGYTF. The CDR3 nucleotides are TGTGCCAGCAGCCAACGACGGGGTGGCTACACCTTC.

The J gene is TRBJ1-2, the V gene TRBV5-1, with TRBD1 as a possible D gene (6 bases). Germline loops: CDR1 SGHRS, CDR2 YFSETQ. The length of the CDR3 is 15 residues. V lost 2 bases, J lost 0 bases, and 11 bases lay in between. The DNA of the CDR3 is TGCGCCAGCAGCTTCAGGGGTCCCGCTAACTATGGCTACACCTTC. Translating gives CASSFRGPANYGYTF.

This clone was detected only a few times. The rearrangement joins TRBV6-5 to TRBJ2-1; 11 nucleotides align to TRBD2. The CDR3 totals 15 residues. J lost 9 bases, V lost 1 base, and 5 bases had no gene match. The germline V gene encodes CDR1 MNHEY and CDR2 SVGAGI. CDR3 in amino acids: CASSYLLAGAAEQFF. For the CDR3, the DNA is TGTGCCAGCAGTTACTTACTAGCGGGGGCCGCTGAGCAGTTCTTC.

This clone was observed a handful of times. The rearrangement joins TRBV19 to TRBJ1-6; D is undetermined. Germline V CDR1 and CDR2: LNHDA, SQIVND (reference sequence). The CDR3 sequence is 12 residues long. With 1 base removed from V and 9 bases from J, the gap between germline ends came to 4 bases. This CDR3 is CASSIVGSPLHF. CDR3 in DNA: TGTGCCAGTAGTATAGTCGGTTCACCCCTCCACTTT.

This clone was recorded once. This chain connects TRBV4-2 to TRBJ2-3; 9 bases map to TRBD1. CDR1 is LGHNA and CDR2 is YNFKEQ in the germline V gene. CDR3 length: 17 residues. The V and J ends lost 3 bases and 3 bases, in that order; junction bases with no gene match: 10. The chain's CDR3 is CASSQLKPGQGTDTQYF. CDR3 coding DNA: TGTGCCAGCAGCCAGCTAAAACCGGGACAGGGTACAGATACGCAGTATTTT.

This chain connects TRBV7-2 to TRBJ2-1, with a possible D match to TRBD2 (5 bases). Germline V lookup: CDR1 SGHTA, CDR2 FQGNSA. This CDR3 is 15 amino acids long. V was clipped by 5 bases and J by 2 bases, with 13 bases between them. CDR3 in amino acids: CASSTLANAYNEQFF. Written as DNA, the CDR3 is TGTGCCAGCAGCACATTAGCGAACGCCTACAATGAGCAGTTCTTC. Using reference TRBV7-2 and TRBJ2-1 for the parts outside the CDR3, the full variable domain is GAGVSQSPSNKVTEKGKDVELRCDPISGHTALYWYRQSLGQGLEFLIYFQGNSAPDKSGLPSDRFSAERTGGSVSTLTIQRTQQEDSAVYLCASSTLANAYNEQFFGPGTRLTVL.

This clone is labeled medium-sized. The V and J genes are TRBV9 and TRBJ2-5, with no clear D. Trimming stripped 3 bases from V and 1 base from J, with 13 bases between. Germline loops: CDR1 SGDLS, CDR2 YYNGEE. The CDR3 loop spans 15 amino acids. In DNA form, the CDR3 reads TGTGCCAGCAGCGACCCACGAGCGATCCAAGAGACCCAGTACTTC. It translates to CASSDPRAIQETQYF.

This rearrangement joins TRBV2 to TRBJ1-2, with D perhaps TRBD1 (5 bases). The CDR3 totals 15 residues. With 7 bases removed from V and 8 bases from J, the gap between germline ends came to 23 bases. Germline values: CDR1 SNHLY, CDR2 FYNNEI. CDR3 loop: CASTFFLGAPFGYTF. CDR3 nucleotide sequence: TGTGCCAGCACCTTTTTCCTAGGGGCCCCGTTCGGCTACACCTTC.

The chain carries TRBV29-1 and TRBJ1-1; D might be TRBD1 (5 bases). The CDR3 has 14 residues. The V and J ends lost 7 bases and 3 bases respectively, with 18 bases between them. CDR1 and CDR2 (germline): SQVTM, ANQGSEA. The CDR3 DNA sequence: TGCAGCGAGCGGGCCCCGGGGGGATACACTGAAGCTTTCTTT. Amino acid sequence: CSERAPGGYTEAFF.

The chain uses TRBV7-2 and TRBJ2-5, with D possibly TRBD1 on 6 matching bases. Germline V lookup: CDR1 SGHTA, CDR2 FQGNSA. The CDR3 has 15 residues. Between the trimmed V and J ends, which lost 5 bases and 2 bases, there was a span of 15 bases. CDR3: CASSRATGIQETQYF. The CDR3 nucleotides read TGTGCCAGCAGCCGGGCAACAGGGATTCAAGAGACCCAGTACTTC.

The V call is TRBV2, the J call TRBJ1-2, with D possibly matching TRBD1 (6 bases). Trimming took 6 bases from V and 7 from J, leaving 21 bases between them. The V gene's germline CDR1 is SNHLY and CDR2 FYNNEI. The CDR3 consists of 15 residues. The CDR3 spells CASRDTRTVRGGYTF. In nucleotides, the CDR3 is TGTGCCAGCAGAGATACCCGGACAGTGAGGGGTGGCTACACCTTC. Full variable domain (rest looked up from reference TRBV2 and TRBJ1-2): EPEVTQTPSHQVTQMGQEVILRCVPISNHLYFYWYRQILGQKVEFLVSFYNNEISEKSEIFDDQFSVERPDGSNFTLKIRSTKLEDSAMYFCASRDTRTVRGGYTFGSGTRLTVV.

J is TRBJ2-2 and V is TRBV9, with a weak D call TRBD1 (5 bases). The V end was cut by 4 bases, the J end by 4 bases, with 14 bases between. CDR3 length: 15 residues. The germline gives CDR1 SGDLS, CDR2 YYNGEE. The CDR3 loop is CASSPSSGPTGELFF. The CDR3 DNA reads as TGTGCCAGCAGCCCCAGCTCAGGGCCCACCGGGGAGCTGTTTTTT.

A single count supports this clone. The J gene is TRBJ1-1, the V gene TRBV5-1; no definite D call. V was clipped by 0 bases and J by 3 bases, with 6 bases between them. Germline V gives CDR1 SGHRS, CDR2 YFSETQ. The CDR3 is 13 residues long. The CDR3 nucleotides are TGCGCCAGCAGCTTGGCCGCGTACACTGAAGCTTTCTTT. Translation gives CASSLAAYTEAFF.

The rearrangement links TRBV3-1 (or the pseudogene TRBV3-2) to TRBJ1-2, with 9 bases lining up with TRBD1. The CDR3 covers 15 residues. V shed 1 base and J 6 bases; nucleotides not matched to a gene: 6. Germline CDR1 LGHDT, CDR2 YNNKEL (reference sequence). The CDR3 protein is CASSQGGTGFDGYTF. The CDR3, as DNA: TGTGCCAGCAGCCAAGGCGGGACAGGGTTCGATGGCTACACCTTC.